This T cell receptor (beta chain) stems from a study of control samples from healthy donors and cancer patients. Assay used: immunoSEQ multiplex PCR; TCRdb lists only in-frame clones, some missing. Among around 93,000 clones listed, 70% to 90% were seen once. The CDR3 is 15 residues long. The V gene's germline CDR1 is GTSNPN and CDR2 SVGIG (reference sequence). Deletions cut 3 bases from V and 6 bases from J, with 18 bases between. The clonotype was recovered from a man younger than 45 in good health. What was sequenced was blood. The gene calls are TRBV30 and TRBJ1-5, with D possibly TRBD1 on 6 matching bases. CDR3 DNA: TGTGCCTGGAGCTACCCACAGGGTATTGGTCAGCCCCAGCATTTT. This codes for CAWSYPQGIGQPQHF.